This T cell receptor (beta chain) stems from a study of blood T cell repertoires in COVID-19. For the study at large: COVID-19 samples, acute and convalescent, were from the United States, Italy and Spain. T cells, B-cell-depleted T cells, or PBMCs provided the cDNA or gDNA that served as material.

Germline-derived CDR1 and CDR2 are MNHEY and SVGEGT. J lost 5 bases, V lost 5 bases, and 7 bases had no gene match. The CDR3 covers 14 residues. In the authors' methods: It was from reference gene primer amplification that nucleated cell counts were estimated. Using immunoSEQ multiplex PCR, the repertoire was profiled, and TCRdb retains in-frame clones only, with some absent. Clone size and V and J calls were adopted from that table, with D and trimming inferred from the DNA. The table has some 60,000 clones, roughly 93% seen once. The sequence derives from a human donor in a cohort sampled during active COVID-19. Sequenced sample: peripheral blood. This sequence joins TRBV6-2 or TRBV6-3 and TRBJ2-7; 9 nucleotides match TRBD1. The DNA of the CDR3 is TGTGCCAGCAGTCGACAGGGGGGGATCCACGAGCAGTACTTC. This translates into CASSRQGGIHEQYF.